These 32 T cell receptor beta chains share one sample of origin, sequenced in a study of blood T cell repertoires in COVID-19. The table came from immunoSEQ multiplex PCR; TCRdb's copy has only in-frame clones and leaves some out. This sample has approximately 290,000 clones, with more than 65% found just once. Sample: peripheral blood. Every receptor here comes from a person aged 70 to 79 with COVID-19, enrolled during active disease.

This clone was observed a handful of times. The chain couples TRBV6-5 to TRBJ2-7, with TRBD1 as a possible D gene (5 bases). The V gene's germline CDR1 is MNHEY and CDR2 SVGAGI. This CDR3 comprises 14 residues. V dropped 5 bases and J dropped 2 bases, with 13 bases sitting between them. CDR3 region: CASSHRQQTYEQYF. The CDR3 DNA reads as TGTGCCAGCAGTCATCGACAGCAGACCTACGAGCAGTACTTC.

The CDR3 spells CASLRAGNTGELFF. CDR3 in DNA: TGTGCCAGCCTTCGAGCGGGAAACACCGGGGAGCTGTTTTTT. J is TRBJ2-2 and V is TRBV27, with TRBD2 matching over 7 bases. The ends lost 8 bases at V and 2 bases at J; junction bases unmatched: 5. The CDR3 is 14 amino acids. Per germline, CDR1 MNHEY and CDR2 SMNVEV (reference sequence).

V gene TRBV7-9 combines with J gene TRBJ2-2, with D perhaps TRBD1 (6 bases). The germline CDR1 and CDR2 sequences are SEHNR and FQNEAQ (reference sequence). This CDR3 contains 13 residues. V lost 6 bases and J lost 6, with 11 bases in between. CDR3 sequence reads: CASSPTGPGELFF. CDR3 nucleotides: TGTGCCAGCAGTCCTACAGGGCCCGGGGAGCTGTTTTTT.

The chain employs TRBV3-1 (or the pseudogene TRBV3-2) and TRBJ2-1; 9 bases agree with TRBD2. The CDR3 totals 14 residues. Trimming removed 0 bases from V and 13 bases from J; junction bases left unmatched: 7. CDR1 and CDR2 (germline): LGHDT, YNNKEL (reference sequence). In DNA, the CDR3 is TGTGCCAGCAGCCAAGATCCCCGGCTAGCGGGACAGTTCTTC. It is translated as CASSQDPRLAGQFF.

The genes are TRBV6-5 and TRBJ2-2; D perhaps matches TRBD1 (6 bases). In germline, CDR1 is MNHEY, CDR2 SVGAGI. Trimming left V 10 bases short and J 10 bases short, with 22 bases between. The CDR3 extends over 14 amino acids. For the CDR3, the DNA is TGTGCCATTCTTAGGGGTAGGGGGACGGAGGAGCTGTTTTTT. Translating gives CAILRGRGTEELFF.

As for this clone: The same CDR3 also results from other DNA sequences found in this sample. The chain joins TRBV10-3 to TRBJ1-3, with no clear D. V lost 8 bases and J lost 1, with 9 bases in between. Per the germline V gene, CDR1 is ENHRY and CDR2 is SYGVKD. The CDR3 consists of 13 residues. CDR3 in amino acids: CAIASESGNTIYF. The CDR3 nucleotides are TGTGCCATCGCTTCGGAGTCTGGAAACACCATATATTTT.

The gene calls are TRBV7-3 and TRBJ1-1; D remains unclear. Trimming shortened V by 5 bases and J by 1 base, and 8 bases separated the two germline ends. Germline CDR1 and CDR2: SGHTA and FQGTGA. The CDR3 is made up of 13 amino acids. This chain's CDR3 is CASSPTTNTEAFF. The CDR3 DNA sequence: TGTGCCAGCAGCCCGACAACGAACACTGAAGCTTTCTTT.

The chain carries TRBV3-1 (or the pseudogene TRBV3-2) and TRBJ2-5, with D perhaps matching TRBD2 (5 bases). This CDR3 spans 15 amino acids. The germline V gene has CDR1 LGHDT and CDR2 YNNKEL (reference sequence). Trimming shortened V by 2 bases and J by 0 bases, and 10 bases separated the two germline ends. The CDR3 bases are TGTGCCAGCAGCCAACCAACGGGGAACCAAGAGACCCAGTACTTC. It yields the protein CASSQPTGNQETQYF.

J is TRBJ2-7 and V is TRBV28, with TRBD2 identical over 12 bases. The CDR3 covers 15 residues. Germline values: CDR1 MDHEN, CDR2 SYDVKM. With V trimmed by 4 bases and J by 6 bases, 7 bases remained unmatched. The DNA for the CDR3 is TGTGCCAGCAGTTCAAGACTAGCGGGAGTTGGCGAGCAGTACTTC. It specifies CASSSRLAGVGEQYF. Together with reference TRBV28 and TRBJ2-7, the CDR3 gives the full variable domain: DVKVTQSSRYLVKRTGEKVFLECVQDMDHENMFWYRQDPGLGLRLIYFSYDVKMKEKGDIPEGYSVSREKKERFSLILESASTNQTSMYLCASSSRLAGVGEQYFGPGTRLTVT.

The chain couples TRBV7-8 to TRBJ1-4, with TRBD1 identical over 7 bases. The germline gives CDR1 SGHVS, CDR2 FQNEAQ. V dropped 5 bases and J dropped 1; count of bases not matched to a gene: 4. The CDR3 is made up of 15 amino acids. The CDR3 protein is CASSANRGTNEKLFF. CDR3 nucleotides: TGTGCCAGCAGCGCAAACAGGGGAACTAATGAAAAACTGTTTTTT.

The chain combines TRBV13 with TRBJ2-3; TRBD2 agrees at 10 bases. V shed 5 bases and J 3 bases; nucleotides not matched to a gene: 17. The V gene's germline CDR1 is PRHDT and CDR2 FYEKMQ (reference sequence). The CDR3 is made up of 19 amino acids. The CDR3 coding sequence is TGTGCCAGCAGCCCCCGGGGGAGCGGGGGGGCAGATGGGACAGATACGCAGTATTTT. Protein product: CASSPRGSGGADGTDTQYF.

The V call is TRBV6-2 or TRBV6-3, the J call TRBJ2-3; 11 nucleotides match TRBD2. CDR3 length equals 17 residues. V lost 5 bases and J lost 2; bases outside the gene matches: 9. Germline CDR1 is MNHEY and CDR2 is SVGEGT. CDR3 nucleotide sequence: TGTGCCAGCAGTACCCCGACTAGCGGGGCTTACACAGATACGCAGTATTTT. Protein: CASSTPTSGAYTDTQYF.

This chain connects TRBV28 to TRBJ2-1; D is perhaps TRBD2 (6 bases). The V and J ends lost 6 bases and 9 bases respectively, with 18 bases between them. In germline, CDR1 is MDHEN, CDR2 SYDVKM. This CDR3 contains 14 residues. The CDR3 DNA follows: TGTGCCAGCAGCACCGGGAGTCGAACAGGTGAGCAGTTCTTC. It yields the protein CASSTGSRTGEQFF. The variable domain in full, with the rest retrieved from reference TRBV28 and TRBJ2-1, is DVKVTQSSRYLVKRTGEKVFLECVQDMDHENMFWYRQDPGLGLRLIYFSYDVKMKEKGDIPEGYSVSREKKERFSLILESASTNQTSMYLCASSTGSRTGEQFFGPGTRLTVL.

Only one count was recorded for this clone. This sequence joins TRBV19 and TRBJ1-1, with 10 bases fitting TRBD1. The CDR3 runs to 15 residues. V was clipped by 5 bases and J by 1 base; unmatched bases: 4. Germline CDR1 is LNHDA and CDR2 is SQIVND (reference sequence). The CDR3 protein is CASSATGGRNTEAFF. For the CDR3, the DNA is TGTGCCAGTAGTGCGACAGGGGGCCGGAACACTGAAGCTTTCTTT.

V and J are TRBV27 and TRBJ1-3; 7 bases are a match to TRBD1. The germline V gene has CDR1 MNHEY and CDR2 SMNVEV (reference sequence). Unmatched junction bases numbered 5, after V lost 3 bases and J lost 3 bases. The CDR3 loop spans 15 amino acids. CDR3 region: CASSFEGGSGNTIYF. The CDR3 coding sequence is TGTGCCAGCAGTTTCGAAGGGGGCAGTGGAAACACCATATATTTT.

The chain recombines TRBV6-6 with TRBJ2-5, with 13 bases identical to TRBD2. The CDR3 consists of 15 residues. Per the germline V gene, CDR1 is MNHNY and CDR2 is SVGAGI (reference sequence). The V gene end was trimmed by 6 bases and the J gene end by 3 bases; junction bases not matched to a gene: 4. The CDR3 protein is CASSILAGGKETQYF. The CDR3 DNA is TGTGCCAGCAGCATACTAGCGGGGGGGAAAGAGACCCAGTACTTC.

The V and J genes are TRBV29-1 and TRBJ2-1, with 7 positions matching TRBD2. The junction had 6 bases not matched to a gene; V was cut back by 7 bases and J by 3 bases. This CDR3 has 13 amino acids. Germline CDR1 is SQVTM and CDR2 is ANQGSEA. The CDR3 protein is CSGGGVLYNEQFF. The CDR3 DNA reads TGCAGCGGGGGAGGGGTTCTCTACAATGAGCAGTTCTTC.

The chain uses TRBV7-9 and TRBJ1-6; the D is unclear. The CDR3 sequence is 14 residues long. From germline, CDR1 is SEHNR and CDR2 FQNEAQ (reference sequence). Trimming shortened V by 4 bases and J by 7 bases, and 11 bases separated the two germline ends. Here the CDR3 reads CASSSAGINSPLHF. CDR3 sequence (DNA): TGTGCCAGCAGCTCCGCGGGGATCAATTCACCCCTCCACTTT.

The chain couples TRBV15 to TRBJ2-6, with D tentatively TRBD1 (5 bases). The CDR3 length is 17 residues. Germline V gives CDR1 LNHNV, CDR2 YYDKDF (reference sequence). Trimming shortened V by 0 bases and J by 2 bases, and 11 bases separated the two germline ends. DNA of the CDR3: TGTGCCACCAGCAGAGACAGGGAAGGGACTGGGGCCAACGTCCTGACTTTC. Amino acids: CATSRDREGTGANVLTF.

This clone was counted only a few times. This sequence joins TRBV14 and TRBJ2-5; 7 bases agree with TRBD1. The CDR3 consists of 19 residues. V lost 5 bases and J lost 0; bases outside the gene matches: 18. Germline CDR1 SGHDN, CDR2 FVKESK. CDR3 protein: CASSEIRRPSRGYQETQYF. DNA for the CDR3: TGTGCCAGCAGCGAAATAAGGCGGCCTTCCAGGGGGTACCAAGAGACCCAGTACTTC.

The chain carries TRBV27 and TRBJ2-3; 16 bases are shared with TRBD2. CDR1 and CDR2 (germline): MNHEY, SMNVEV (reference sequence). V shed 7 bases and J 4 bases; nucleotides not matched to a gene: 8. The CDR3 length is 17 residues. CDR3 coding DNA: TGTGCCAGCAAGACACTTGGGACTAGCGGGAGGGCAGATACGCAGTATTTT. Translation: CASKTLGTSGRADTQYF.

V usage is TRBV7-9 and J usage is TRBJ2-5, with D possibly being TRBD2 (6 bases). The CDR3 runs to 15 residues. V shed 2 bases and J shed 2 bases, with 12 bases lying between them. CDR1 and CDR2 from the germline V gene are SEHNR and FQNEAQ (reference sequence). CDR3 sequence reads: CASSLRSGRQETQYF. In nucleotides, the CDR3 is TGTGCCAGCAGCTTAAGGTCGGGGAGGCAAGAGACCCAGTACTTC.

The chain is built from TRBV5-4 and TRBJ1-4; 7 bases agree with TRBD1. J gave up 4 bases and V 0 bases, and 6 bases lay outside the gene matches. The CDR3 sequence is 16 residues long. Germline V CDR1 and CDR2: SGHNT, YYREEE (reference sequence). CDR3 bases: TGTGCCAGCAGCTTGGGAGGGGGCGGCCTTAATGAAAAACTGTTTTTT. Its translation: CASSLGGGGLNEKLFF.

The V call is TRBV5-1, the J call TRBJ2-2; D ambiguous. The V gene's germline CDR1 is SGHRS and CDR2 YFSETQ. Deletions cut 4 bases from V and 1 base from J, with 5 bases between. The CDR3 loop spans 13 amino acids. The CDR3 DNA is TGCGCCAGCAGCCCCGTGAACACCGGGGAGCTGTTTTTT. It translates to CASSPVNTGELFF.

Turning to this clone: The same CDR3 also results from other DNA sequences found in this sample. The CDR3 protein is CASSQGLLAGSTDTQYF. The CDR3, as DNA: TGTGCCAGCAGCCAAGGCCTCTTGGCGGGGAGCACAGATACGCAGTATTTT. The V gene is TRBV14, the J gene TRBJ2-3; possible D gene TRBD2, 6 bases. Germline V gene data show CDR1 as SGHDN and CDR2 as FVKESK. Trimming removed 1 base from V and 0 bases from J, with 14 bases in between. The CDR3 is 17 amino acids.

V gene TRBV29-1 combines with J gene TRBJ2-7; 11 positions agree with TRBD1. CDR1 is SQVTM, CDR2 ANQGSEA, per germline. With V trimmed by 0 bases and J by 3 bases, 10 bases remained unmatched. The CDR3 is 17 amino acids. The CDR3 DNA reads TGCAGCGTTGAAGATCCGTTCGGACAGGGGGCCAGCTACGAGCAGTACTTC. Translated, it gives CSVEDPFGQGASYEQYF.

This chain links TRBV4-1 with TRBJ1-2, with 9 bases that match TRBD1. Per germline, CDR1 MGHRA and CDR2 YSYEKL. The CDR3 consists of 13 residues. J was trimmed by 6 bases and V by 10 bases; bases with no gene match: 9. CDR3 protein: CATRGQGMDGYTF. For the CDR3, the DNA is TGCGCCACTAGAGGACAGGGGATGGATGGCTACACCTTC.

The V gene is TRBV6-6, the J gene TRBJ1-4; TRBD1 matches at 7 bases. The CDR3 sequence is 16 residues long. V lost 2 bases to trimming and J lost 5 bases; unmatched junction nucleotides: 8. Looked up from germline, CDR1 is MNHNY and CDR2 is SVGAGI (reference sequence). The chain's CDR3 is CASSYPGQRPNEKLFF. For the CDR3, the DNA is TGTGCCAGCAGTTACCCGGGACAGCGGCCAAATGAAAAACTGTTTTTT.

V gene TRBV7-9 combines with J gene TRBJ2-7, with D perhaps matching TRBD1 (5 bases). The V end was cut by 6 bases, the J end by 8 bases, with 14 bases between. Germline CDR1 and CDR2: SEHNR and FQNEAQ (reference sequence). The CDR3 loop spans 12 amino acids. CDR3: CASRHDSNQQYF. Here the CDR3 DNA reads TGTGCCAGCAGGCACGACAGTAACCAGCAGTACTTC.

This clone has only one observation. The chain employs TRBV14 and TRBJ2-1; TRBD2 aligns across 8 bases. V was clipped by 4 bases and J by 6 bases; unmatched bases: 5. The germline V gene encodes CDR1 SGHDN and CDR2 FVKESK. The CDR3 loop spans 14 amino acids. CDR3: CASSLREGLNEQFF. CDR3 nucleotides: TGTGCCAGCAGCCTCCGGGAGGGCCTCAATGAGCAGTTCTTC.

The chain links TRBV19 to TRBJ1-5; a possible D gene is TRBD1 (5 bases). Germline CDR1 is LNHDA and CDR2 is SQIVND (reference sequence). With 8 bases removed from V and 6 bases from J, the gap between germline ends came to 17 bases. The CDR3 totals 14 residues. CDR3: CASLDIGEGQPQHF. The DNA of the CDR3 is TGTGCCAGTTTGGACATTGGGGAAGGTCAGCCCCAGCATTTT. Full variable domain (remainder filled in from reference TRBV19 and TRBJ1-5): DGGITQSPKYLFRKEGQNVTLSCEQNLNHDAMYWYRQDPGQGLRLIYYSQIVNDFQKGDIAEGYSVSREKKESFPLTVTSAQKNPTAFYLCASLDIGEGQPQHFGDGTRLSIL.

The chain carries TRBV7-6 and TRBJ1-6; 7 bases agree with TRBD1. CDR3 size: 16 residues. CDR1 is SGHVS, CDR2 FNYEAQ, per germline. V trimming: 2 bases; J trimming: 9 bases; junction bases outside the gene matches: 10. CDR3 region: CASSLLASGGFSPLHF. The CDR3 DNA reads TGTGCCAGCAGCTTACTGGCGTCAGGGGGATTTTCACCCCTCCACTTT.